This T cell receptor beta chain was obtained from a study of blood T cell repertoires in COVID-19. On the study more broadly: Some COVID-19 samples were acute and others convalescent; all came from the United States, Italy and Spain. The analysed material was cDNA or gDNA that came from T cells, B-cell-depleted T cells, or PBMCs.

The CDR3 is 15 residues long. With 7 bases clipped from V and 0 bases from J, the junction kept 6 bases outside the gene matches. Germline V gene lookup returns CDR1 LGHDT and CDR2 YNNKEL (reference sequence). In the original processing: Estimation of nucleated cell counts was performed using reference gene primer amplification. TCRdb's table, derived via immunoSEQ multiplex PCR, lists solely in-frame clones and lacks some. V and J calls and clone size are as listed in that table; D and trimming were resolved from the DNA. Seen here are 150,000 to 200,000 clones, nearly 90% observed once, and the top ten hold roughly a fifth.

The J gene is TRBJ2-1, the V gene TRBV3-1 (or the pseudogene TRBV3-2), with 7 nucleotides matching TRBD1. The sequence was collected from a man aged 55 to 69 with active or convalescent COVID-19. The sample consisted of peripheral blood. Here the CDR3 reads CASNTGASSYNEQFF. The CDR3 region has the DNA TGTGCCAGCAACACAGGGGCCAGCTCCTACAATGAGCAGTTCTTC.